This TCR beta chain was sequenced for a study of blood T cell repertoires in COVID-19. Study in general: Sources were T cells, B-cell-depleted T cells, or PBMCs; the material itself was cDNA or gDNA.

The CDR3 is 18 residues long. Germline V gives CDR1 MNHNY, CDR2 SVGAGI (reference sequence). V lost 5 bases, J lost 4 bases, and 16 bases stayed unmatched. Per the study methods: Quantification of nucleated cells was approximated via reference gene primer amplification. Clones were sequenced by immunoSEQ multiplex PCR, and TCRdb holds only the in-frame ones, with some missing. V and J calls and clone size are copied from that table; D and trimming were computed from the DNA. The repertoire holds 150,000 to 200,000 clones, 88% seen once, with 20% to 30% in the top ten. The sequenced material came from peripheral blood. This clonotype was obtained from a man aged 55-75 years with acute or convalescent COVID-19. The chain has TRBV6-6 and TRBJ1-2; 10 nucleotides match TRBD1. This chain's CDR3 is CASSLFPSPRTGGYGYTF. The CDR3, as DNA: TGTGCCAGCAGTCTATTCCCCTCACCCCGGACAGGGGGCTATGGCTACACCTTC.